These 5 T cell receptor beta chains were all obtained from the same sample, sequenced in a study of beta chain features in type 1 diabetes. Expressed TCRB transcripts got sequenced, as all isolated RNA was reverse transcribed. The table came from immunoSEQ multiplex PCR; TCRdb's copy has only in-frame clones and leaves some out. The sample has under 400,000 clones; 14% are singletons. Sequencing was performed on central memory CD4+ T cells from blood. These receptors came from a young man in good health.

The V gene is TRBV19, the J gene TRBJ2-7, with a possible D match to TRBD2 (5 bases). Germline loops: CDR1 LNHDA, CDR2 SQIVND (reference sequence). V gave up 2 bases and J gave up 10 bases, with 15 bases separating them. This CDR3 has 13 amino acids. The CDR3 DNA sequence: TGTGCCAGTAGTATAAGCGGCGGATCAAAACAGTACTTC. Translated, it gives CASSISGGSKQYF.

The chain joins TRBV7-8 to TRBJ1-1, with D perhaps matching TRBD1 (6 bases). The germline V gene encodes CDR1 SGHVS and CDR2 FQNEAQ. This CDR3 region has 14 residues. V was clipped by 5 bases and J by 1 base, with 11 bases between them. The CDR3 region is CASSDQTGNTEAFF. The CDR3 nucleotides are TGTGCCAGCAGCGATCAGACAGGGAACACTGAAGCTTTCTTT.

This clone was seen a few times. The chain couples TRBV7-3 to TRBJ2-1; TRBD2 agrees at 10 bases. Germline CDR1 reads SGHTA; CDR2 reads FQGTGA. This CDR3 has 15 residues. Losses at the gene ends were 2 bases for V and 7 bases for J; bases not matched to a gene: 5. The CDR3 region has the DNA TGTGCCAGCAGCTTACCTAGCGGGAGAGGAAATGAGCAGTTCTTC. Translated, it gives CASSLPSGRGNEQFF.

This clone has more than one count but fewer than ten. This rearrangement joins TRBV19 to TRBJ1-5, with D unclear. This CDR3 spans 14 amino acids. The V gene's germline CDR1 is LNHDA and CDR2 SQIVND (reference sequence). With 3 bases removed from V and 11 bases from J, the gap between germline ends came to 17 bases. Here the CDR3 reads CASSIRVWEESQHF. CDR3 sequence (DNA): TGTGCCAGTAGTATCCGCGTTTGGGAGGAGTCCCAGCATTTT.

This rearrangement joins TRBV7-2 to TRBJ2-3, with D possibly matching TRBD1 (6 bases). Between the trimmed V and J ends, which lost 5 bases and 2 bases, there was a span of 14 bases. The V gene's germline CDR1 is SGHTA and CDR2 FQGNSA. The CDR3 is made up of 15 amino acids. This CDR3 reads CASSARVGATDTQYF. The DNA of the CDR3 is TGTGCCAGCAGCGCCCGGGTGGGGGCCACAGATACGCAGTATTTT. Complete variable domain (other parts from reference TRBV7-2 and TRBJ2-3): GAGVSQSPSNKVTEKGKDVELRCDPISGHTALYWYRQSLGQGLEFLIYFQGNSAPDKSGLPSDRFSAERTGGSVSTLTIQRTQQEDSAVYLCASSARVGATDTQYFGPGTRLTVL.